This TCR beta chain was found in a study of shared clonotypes between healthy human individuals. Findings and caveats of the study: Sequencing depth was expected to influence donor clonotype sharing.

For sorted subsets, about 200 ng DNA per replicate equaled roughly 29,000 T cell genomes. The repertoire was sequenced with immunoSEQ multiplex PCR; TCRdb's copy has only in-frame clones and lacks some. The table has 1,100,000 or so clones, roughly 74% seen once. Concerning this clone: Its antigen is as yet unknown.

There are 13 residues in the CDR3. Germline assignment: CDR1 KGHSH and CDR2 LQKENI. Material: memory CD4+ T cells from PBMCs. Subset denoted: CD45RA-negative fraction. The sequence was obtained from a man in his late teens or twenties in good health. Some clones in this sample may be carry-over from other donors' samples. The chain links TRBV18 to TRBJ2-5; either TRBD1 or TRBD2 may supply D (5 bases each). The J call is in doubt because the DNA end fits TRBJ2-7 better. CDR3 residues: CASSPPGAYEQYF. The DNA for the CDR3 is TGTGCCAGCTCACCACCGGGGGCCTACGAGCAGTACTTC.